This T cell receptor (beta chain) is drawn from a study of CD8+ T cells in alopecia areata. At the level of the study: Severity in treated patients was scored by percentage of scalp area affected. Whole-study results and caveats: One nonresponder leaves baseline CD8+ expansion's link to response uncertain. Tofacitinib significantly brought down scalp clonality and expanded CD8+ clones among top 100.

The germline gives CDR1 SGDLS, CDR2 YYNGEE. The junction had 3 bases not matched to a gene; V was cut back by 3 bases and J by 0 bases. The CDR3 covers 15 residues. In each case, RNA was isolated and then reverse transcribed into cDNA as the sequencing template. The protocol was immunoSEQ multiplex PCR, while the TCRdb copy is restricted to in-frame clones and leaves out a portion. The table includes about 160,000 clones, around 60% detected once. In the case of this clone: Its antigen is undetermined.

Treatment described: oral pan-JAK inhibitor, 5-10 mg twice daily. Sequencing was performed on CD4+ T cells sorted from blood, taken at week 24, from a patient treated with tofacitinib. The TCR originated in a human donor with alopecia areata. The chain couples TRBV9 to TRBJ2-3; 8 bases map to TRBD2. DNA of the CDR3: TGTGCCAGCAGCGCTGCGGGGGGTAGCACAGATACGCAGTATTTT. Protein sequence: CASSAAGGSTDTQYF.